Listed here is a single T cell receptor beta chain. Its antigen remains unknown. Every immunoSEQ plate was one replicate of a subset's evenly spread DNA. The method was immunoSEQ multiplex PCR; TCRdb's version includes in-frame clones alone and lacks a portion of them. The data contain 2 million to 2.5 million clones, approximately 95% of them seen just once; the ten biggest clones take up 0.39%. This sample was taken from a study of shared clonotypes between healthy human individuals. Study overall: The study enrolled two women and a few men aged 18 to 49. Study-level results: Rarefaction demonstrated incomplete sorted-subset sequencing despite large depth.

Germline CDR1 is MGHRA and CDR2 is YSYEKL. Trimming left V 2 bases short and J 0 bases short, with 17 bases between. The CDR3 loop spans 18 amino acids. This receptor was taken from a man younger than 35 in good health. Some clones in this sample may be carry-over from other donors' samples. Sequencing input: naive CD4+ T cells from PBMCs. Noted subset: CD45RA+ positively selected. This chain uses TRBV4-1 with TRBJ1-3; a possible D gene is TRBD1 (5 bases). The CDR3 DNA reads TGCGCCAGCAGCCAAACCCTGGAGCCGGGGCGCTCTGGAAACACCATATATTTT. This translates into CASSQTLEPGRSGNTIYF.